This TCR beta chain was captured in a study of blood T cells in healthy people across ages. Worth noting for this clonotype: The antigen is unknown. A much bigger clone sits one base away, suggesting this may be a read error.

The CDR3 loop spans 17 amino acids. With V trimmed by 4 bases and J by 9 bases, 9 bases remained unmatched. Germline loops: CDR1 MNHNY, CDR2 SVGAGI (reference sequence). A sample-barcoded 5' primer and a J-beta primer mix were used in a second PCR of about 6 to 11 cycles. MiXCR, run by TCRdb on the 5' RACE reads, gives a single entry per CDR3 protein. The sample records fewer than 1.5 million distinct CDR3 sequences, 42% being singletons. Study-level results: TCR beta diversity correlated strongly with naive T cell percentage. The authors considered diversity estimates from one million T cells to be underestimates. Age brought a roughly linear fall in TCR beta diversity measured per million T cells. Naive CD4+ cells and diversity were both higher in long-lived donors than in aged donors.

The sequencing sample was made of blood. The rearrangement joins TRBV6-6 to TRBJ2-1; 16 bases align to TRBD2. The origin of this receptor is a woman aged 18-30 years in good health. The CDR3 DNA follows: TGTGCCAGCAGTTGCTTCCCGGGACTAGCGGGAGGGGGTGAGCAGTTCTTC. Translated: CASSCFPGLAGGGEQFF.